Listed here is a single TCR beta chain. Germline V gives CDR1 KGHSH, CDR2 LQKENI. Trimming cost V 3 bases and J 5 bases, with 13 bases left between them. The CDR3 consists of 14 residues. TCRdb's copy holds only in-frame clones and misses some; the assay was immunoSEQ multiplex PCR. The data hold 200,000 to 300,000 clones, with about four fifths observed a single time. The sample comes from a study of blood T cell repertoires in COVID-19. The source of this sequence is an elderly woman with COVID-19, enrolled during active disease. V gene TRBV18 combines with J gene TRBJ1-2, with no clear D. The sequenced material came from peripheral blood. Here the CDR3 reads CASSPGRGQYGYTF. CDR3 coding DNA: TGTGCCAGCTCACCGGGGAGAGGGCAATATGGCTACACCTTC. The whole variable domain, filled in from reference TRBV18 and TRBJ1-2, reads NAGVMQNPRHLVRRRGQEARLRCSPMKGHSHVYWYRQLPEEGLKFMVYLQKENIIDESGMPKERFSAEFPKEGPSILRIQQVVRGDSAAYFCASSPGRGQYGYTFGSGTRLTVV.